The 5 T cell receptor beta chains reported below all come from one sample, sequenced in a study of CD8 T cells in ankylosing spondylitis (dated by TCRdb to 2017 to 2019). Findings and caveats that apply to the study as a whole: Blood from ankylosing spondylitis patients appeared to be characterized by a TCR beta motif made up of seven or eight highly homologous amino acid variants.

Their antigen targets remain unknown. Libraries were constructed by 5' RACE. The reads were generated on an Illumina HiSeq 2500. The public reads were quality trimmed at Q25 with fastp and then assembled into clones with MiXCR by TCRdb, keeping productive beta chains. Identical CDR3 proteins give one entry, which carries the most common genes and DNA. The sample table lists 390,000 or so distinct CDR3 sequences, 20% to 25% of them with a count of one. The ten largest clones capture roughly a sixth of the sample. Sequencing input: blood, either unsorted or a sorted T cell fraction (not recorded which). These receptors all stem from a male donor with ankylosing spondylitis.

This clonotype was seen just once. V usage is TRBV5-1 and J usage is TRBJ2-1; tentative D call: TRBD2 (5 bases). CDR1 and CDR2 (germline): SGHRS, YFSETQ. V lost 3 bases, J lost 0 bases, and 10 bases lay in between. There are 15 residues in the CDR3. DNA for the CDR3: TGCGCCAGCAGCTCACAAGGAGGCTCCTACAATGAGCAGTTCTTC. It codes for CASSSQGGSYNEQFF.

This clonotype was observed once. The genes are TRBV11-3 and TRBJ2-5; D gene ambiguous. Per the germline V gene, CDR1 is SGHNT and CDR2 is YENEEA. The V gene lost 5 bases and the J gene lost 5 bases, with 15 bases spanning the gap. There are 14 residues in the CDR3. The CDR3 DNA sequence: TGTGCCAGCAGCCGTTTTGGGGTTCAGGAGACCCAGTACTTC. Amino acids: CASSRFGVQETQYF.

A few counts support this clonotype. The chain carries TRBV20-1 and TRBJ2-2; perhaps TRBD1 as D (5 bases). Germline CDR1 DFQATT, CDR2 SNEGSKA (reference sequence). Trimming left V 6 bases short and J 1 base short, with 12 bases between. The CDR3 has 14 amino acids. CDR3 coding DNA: TGCAGTGCCCTACTCACAGGGAACACCGGGGAGCTGTTTTTT. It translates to CSALLTGNTGELFF.

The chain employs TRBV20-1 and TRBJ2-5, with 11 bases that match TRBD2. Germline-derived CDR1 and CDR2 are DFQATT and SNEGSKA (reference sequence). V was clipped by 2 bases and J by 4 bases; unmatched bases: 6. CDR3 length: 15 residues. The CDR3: CSARQASGRPETQYF. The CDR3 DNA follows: TGCAGTGCTAGACAGGCTAGCGGGAGGCCAGAGACCCAGTACTTC.

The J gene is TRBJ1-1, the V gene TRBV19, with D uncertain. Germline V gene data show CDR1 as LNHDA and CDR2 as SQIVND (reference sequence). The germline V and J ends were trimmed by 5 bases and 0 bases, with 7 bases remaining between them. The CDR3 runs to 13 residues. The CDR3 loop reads CASSASMNTEAFF. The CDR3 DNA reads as TGTGCCAGTAGTGCCAGCATGAACACTGAAGCTTTCTTT. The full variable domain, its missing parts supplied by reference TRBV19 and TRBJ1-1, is DGGITQSPKYLFRKEGQNVTLSCEQNLNHDAMYWYRQDPGQGLRLIYYSQIVNDFQKGDIAEGYSVSREKKESFPLTVTSAQKNPTAFYLCASSASMNTEAFFGQGTRLTVV.